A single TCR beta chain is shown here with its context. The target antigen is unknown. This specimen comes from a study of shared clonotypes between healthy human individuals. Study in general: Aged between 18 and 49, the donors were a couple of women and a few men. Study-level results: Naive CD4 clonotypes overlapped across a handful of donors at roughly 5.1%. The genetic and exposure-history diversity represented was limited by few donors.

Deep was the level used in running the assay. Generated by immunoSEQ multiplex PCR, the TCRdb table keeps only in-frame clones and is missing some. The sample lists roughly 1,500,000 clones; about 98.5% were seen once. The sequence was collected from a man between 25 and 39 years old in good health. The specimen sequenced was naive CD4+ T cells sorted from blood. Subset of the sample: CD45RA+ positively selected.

CDR3 region: CASSLSKGQTHEQYF. In DNA, the CDR3 is TGTGCCAGCAGCCTCTCGAAAGGTCAGACGCACGAGCAGTACTTC. The V gene is TRBV5-4, the J gene TRBJ2-7, with D unresolved. V lost 4 bases and J 5 bases, leaving 19 bases between the germline ends. The CDR3 covers 15 residues. Germline assignment: CDR1 SGHNT and CDR2 YYREEE (reference sequence).